The 24 T cell receptor beta chains given below trace back to one sample, sequenced in a study of PD-1 blockade in classical Hodgkin lymphoma. Autologous stem cell transplantation was followed by relapse in every patient, and brentuximab vedotin exposure varied. Method: immunoSEQ multiplex PCR; TCRdb's copy keeps in-frame clones and lacks some. Seen here are tens of thousands of clones, 80% to 90% observed once, and the top ten hold 15%. This sample comprised peripheral blood mononuclear cells (PBMCs), obtained at baseline. The receptors stem from a human donor with classical Hodgkin lymphoma.

In this sample, this clone turned up a few times. This sequence joins TRBV10-3 and TRBJ1-6, with 7 bases aligning to TRBD1. Germline CDR1 and CDR2: ENHRY and SYGVKD. The CDR3 sequence is 16 residues long. J was trimmed by 6 bases and V by 2 bases; bases with no gene match: 7. In DNA form, the CDR3 reads TGTGCCATCAGTGAGCCGAGGGGGCAGGGTAATTCACCCCTCCACTTT. Translation: CAISEPRGQGNSPLHF.

The chain combines TRBV11-2 with TRBJ1-2, with D perhaps matching TRBD1 (5 bases). Germline V CDR1 and CDR2: SGHAT, FQNNGV. Trimming removed 1 base at V and 5 bases at J, with 8 bases between. CDR3 length: 13 residues. The CDR3 sequence: CASSLGRAYGYTF. The CDR3 DNA reads TGTGCCAGCAGCTTAGGCAGGGCGTATGGCTACACCTTC. The variable domain in full, completed from reference TRBV11-2 and TRBJ1-2, reads EAGVAQSPRYKIIEKRQSVAFWCNPISGHATLYWYQQILGQGPKLLIQFQNNGVVDDSQLPKDRFSAERLKGVDSTLKIQPAKLEDSAVYLCASSLGRAYGYTFGSGTRLTVV.

V and J are TRBV5-4 and TRBJ1-4; D perhaps matches TRBD1 (5 bases). CDR1 and CDR2 (germline): SGHNT, YYREEE (reference sequence). V lost 1 base and J 8 bases, leaving 9 bases between the germline ends. The CDR3 is 13 amino acids. CDR3 sequence (DNA): TGTGCCAGCAGCTTGTCGGGGCTAGAAAAACTGTTTTTT. Residues: CASSLSGLEKLFF.

This clone has only one observation. J is TRBJ2-7 and V is TRBV18, with TRBD1 matching 10 bases. Germline V gene data show CDR1 as KGHSH and CDR2 as LQKENI. V was pared by 4 bases and J by 6 bases, with 6 bases of the junction left unmatched. This CDR3 comprises 14 residues. The CDR3 here is CASSLTGGYVEQYF. The CDR3 DNA follows: TGTGCCAGCTCACTGACAGGGGGCTATGTCGAGCAGTACTTC.

The chain uses TRBV30 and TRBJ1-1; the D gene is possibly TRBD1 (6 bases). This CDR3 has 13 amino acids. In germline, CDR1 is GTSNPN, CDR2 SVGIG (reference sequence). V lost 2 bases and J lost 1, with 8 bases in between. The CDR3 here is CAWSFRGNTEAFF. In nucleotides, the CDR3 is TGTGCCTGGAGTTTCAGGGGGAACACTGAAGCTTTCTTT.

This chain connects TRBV28 to TRBJ2-3; 7 bases fit TRBD2. Germline loops: CDR1 MDHEN, CDR2 SYDVKM. The ends lost 3 bases at V and 3 bases at J; junction bases unmatched: 6. This CDR3 spans 15 amino acids. CDR3 nucleotides: TGTGCCAGCAGTTTGGTTCGGGGAGGGACAGATACGCAGTATTTT. This codes for CASSLVRGGTDTQYF.

This clone was seen a handful of times. V gene TRBV4-1 combines with J gene TRBJ1-1; D not certain. Germline V gene lookup returns CDR1 MGHRA and CDR2 YSYEKL. CDR3 length: 13 amino acids. V was shortened by 3 bases and J by 6 bases, with 11 bases between the two germline ends. CDR3 amino acids: CASSHTDGSEAFF. The CDR3 DNA reads as TGCGCCAGCAGCCACACAGACGGGTCTGAAGCTTTCTTT.

This clone is a singleton in its sample. The chain links TRBV28 to TRBJ1-3; D remains ambiguous. The germline V and J ends were trimmed by 5 bases and 6 bases, with 8 bases remaining between them. The CDR3 has 12 residues. Germline CDR1 MDHEN, CDR2 SYDVKM. CDR3 amino acids: CASSPKTNTIYF. CDR3 nucleotide sequence: TGTGCCAGCAGTCCGAAGACAAACACCATATATTTT.

This clone showed up just a few times. The gene calls are TRBV9 and TRBJ2-2; D unclear. V was cut by 0 bases and J by 0 bases, with 6 bases left in between. The V gene's germline CDR1 is SGDLS and CDR2 YYNGEE. This CDR3 comprises 15 residues. CDR3 region: CASSVGTANTGELFF. For the CDR3, the DNA is TGTGCCAGCAGCGTAGGGACGGCGAACACCGGGGAGCTGTTTTTT. The full variable domain, completed using reference TRBV9 and TRBJ2-2, is DSGVTQTPKHLITATGQRVTLRCSPRSGDLSVYWYQQSLDQGLQFLIQYYNGEERAKGNILERFSAQQFPDLHSELNLSSLELGDSALYFCASSVGTANTGELFFGEGSRLTVL.

This chain joins TRBV7-9 and TRBJ1-2, with D unclear. The CDR3 runs to 14 residues. V was shortened by 2 bases and J by 4 bases, with 11 bases between the two germline ends. CDR1 SEHNR and CDR2 FQNEAQ come from the germline V gene (reference sequence). The CDR3 DNA is TGTGCCAGCAGCTTATCCATCGAGGGCTATGGCTACACCTTC. Amino acids: CASSLSIEGYGYTF.

This chain links TRBV6-5 with TRBJ2-1; TRBD1 matches at 10 bases. The CDR3 consists of 12 residues. CDR1 is MNHEY, CDR2 SVGAGI, per germline. Here the CDR3 reads CSRDRGSNEQFF. The CDR3 nucleotides are TGTTCCCGGGACAGGGGTAGCAATGAGCAGTTCTTC.

CDR3 loop: CASSRSTGRVYEQYF. In nucleotides, the CDR3 is TGTGCCAGCAGCCGTTCGACAGGTCGGGTGTACGAGCAGTACTTC. The chain combines TRBV11-2 with TRBJ2-7, with a tentative D call TRBD1 (6 bases). Trimming shortened V by 5 bases and J by 4 bases, and 18 bases separated the two germline ends. There are 15 residues in the CDR3. Germline V lookup: CDR1 SGHAT, CDR2 FQNNGV.

The J gene is TRBJ2-5, the V gene TRBV5-4; no clear D. Germline CDR1 and CDR2: SGHNT and YYREEE (reference sequence). Deletions cut 2 bases from V and 2 bases from J, with 10 bases between. CDR3 length equals 14 residues. The CDR3 DNA follows: TGTGCCAGCAGCTTAGGACGGAGACAAGAGACCCAGTACTTC. Translated, it gives CASSLGRRQETQYF.

V is TRBV7-9 and J is TRBJ1-1; D is undetermined. CDR1 SEHNR and CDR2 FQNEAQ come from the germline V gene (reference sequence). Deletions cut 1 base from V and 1 base from J, with 10 bases between. The CDR3 contains 15 residues. DNA of the CDR3: TGTGCCAGCAGCTTAGTCTCTAGGCCGAACACTGAAGCTTTCTTT. This translates into CASSLVSRPNTEAFF. The variable domain in full, completed from reference TRBV7-9 and TRBJ1-1, reads DTGVSQNPRHKITKRGQNVTFRCDPISEHNRLYWYRQTLGQGPEFLTYFQNEAQLEKSRLLSDRFSAERPKGSFSTLEIQRTEQGDSAMYLCASSLVSRPNTEAFFGQGTRLTVV.

V is TRBV27 and J is TRBJ1-1; a weak D match, TRBD1 (5 bases). Germline-derived CDR1 and CDR2 are MNHEY and SMNVEV (reference sequence). The CDR3 is made up of 11 amino acids. The V and J ends lost 8 bases and 5 bases respectively, with 9 bases between them. The CDR3 sequence: CASVWGTEAFF. DNA of the CDR3: TGTGCCAGCGTTTGGGGGACTGAAGCTTTCTTT.

V usage is TRBV18 and J usage is TRBJ2-2, with D possibly being TRBD2 (6 bases). Looked up from germline, CDR1 is KGHSH and CDR2 is LQKENI. V was trimmed by 1 base and J by 0 bases, leaving 12 bases between them. CDR3 length equals 17 residues. CDR3 sequence (DNA): TGTGCCAGCTCACCACTCGGGGGAGGAACGAACACCGGGGAGCTGTTTTTT. Its translation is CASSPLGGGTNTGELFF.

The gene calls are TRBV5-3 and TRBJ2-7; D might be TRBD1 (6 bases). TRBV5-3 is marked as an open reading frame, function uncertain. CDR3 length equals 14 residues. V was shortened by 1 base and J by 2 bases, with 10 bases between the two germline ends. CDR3 loop: CARSLQGHPYEQYF. The CDR3 DNA sequence: TGTGCCAGAAGCTTGCAGGGGCACCCCTACGAGCAGTACTTC.

This chain links TRBV29-1 with TRBJ2-7, with D possibly being TRBD2 (5 bases). The CDR3 totals 13 residues. Trimming pared 4 bases from V and 3 bases from J, leaving 13 bases between. Germline V gives CDR1 SQVTM, CDR2 ANQGSEA. The CDR3 loop reads CSVVDPRGYEQYF. CDR3 nucleotides: TGCAGCGTTGTGGATCCCCGGGGCTACGAGCAGTACTTC.

V is TRBV4-1 and J is TRBJ1-2, with unresolved D. CDR1 is MGHRA, CDR2 YSYEKL, per germline. With 0 bases removed from V and 4 bases from J, the gap between germline ends came to 18 bases. The CDR3 loop spans 17 amino acids. CDR3 nucleotides: TGCGCCAGCAGCCAAGAGAGTGGGAGGGTCGAGGTCTATGGCTACACCTTC. Encoded protein: CASSQESGRVEVYGYTF.

This chain joins TRBV21-1 and TRBJ1-1; the table's D call TRBD1 went unverified against the DNA. TRBV21-1 is a listed pseudogene. The CDR3 spans 11 residues. CDR3 nucleotide sequence: TGTGCCAGCCAGGTGAACACTGAAGCTTTCTTT. It yields the protein CASQVNTEAFF.

V usage is TRBV19 and J usage is TRBJ2-6; D unclear. This CDR3 has 16 residues. CDR1 LNHDA and CDR2 SQIVND come from the germline V gene (reference sequence). V was pared by 5 bases and J by 1 base, with 12 bases between. As DNA, the CDR3 is TGTGCCAGTAGTCCACCCCTGAATTCTGGGGCCAACGTCCTGACTTTC. This sequence encodes CASSPPLNSGANVLTF.

The chain uses TRBV30 and TRBJ1-3; no definite D call. Per the germline V gene, CDR1 is GTSNPN and CDR2 is SVGIG (reference sequence). Between the trimmed V and J ends, which lost 5 bases and 4 bases, there was a span of 9 bases. CDR3 length: 12 residues. CDR3 bases: TGTGCCTGGGGCCCGACAGGAAACACCATATATTTT. This sequence encodes CAWGPTGNTIYF.

The chain carries TRBV29-1 and TRBJ2-7, with TRBD2 identical over 8 bases. The CDR3 totals 15 residues. The V segment lost 6 bases and the J segment 2 bases; nucleotides outside the gene matches: 12. Germline V gene lookup returns CDR1 SQVTM and CDR2 ANQGSEA. The chain's CDR3 is CSVCTRLAKAYEQYF. The DNA of the CDR3 is TGCAGCGTATGCACTCGACTAGCGAAAGCCTACGAGCAGTACTTC.

The chain recombines TRBV5-1 with TRBJ2-5; D remains unclear. Germline CDR1 SGHRS, CDR2 YFSETQ. The CDR3 has 13 amino acids. Deletions cut 9 bases from V and 0 bases from J, with 12 bases between. CDR3 nucleotides: TGCGCCACCCGCGTGGGAAACCAAGAGACCCAGTACTTC. Translated: CATRVGNQETQYF. Supplemented by reference TRBV5-1 and TRBJ2-5, the full variable domain reads KAGVTQTPRYLIKTRGQQVTLSCSPISGHRSVSWYQQTPGQGLQFLFEYFSETQRNKGNFPGRFSGRQFSNSRSEMNVSTLELGDSALYLCATRVGNQETQYFGPGTRLLVL.